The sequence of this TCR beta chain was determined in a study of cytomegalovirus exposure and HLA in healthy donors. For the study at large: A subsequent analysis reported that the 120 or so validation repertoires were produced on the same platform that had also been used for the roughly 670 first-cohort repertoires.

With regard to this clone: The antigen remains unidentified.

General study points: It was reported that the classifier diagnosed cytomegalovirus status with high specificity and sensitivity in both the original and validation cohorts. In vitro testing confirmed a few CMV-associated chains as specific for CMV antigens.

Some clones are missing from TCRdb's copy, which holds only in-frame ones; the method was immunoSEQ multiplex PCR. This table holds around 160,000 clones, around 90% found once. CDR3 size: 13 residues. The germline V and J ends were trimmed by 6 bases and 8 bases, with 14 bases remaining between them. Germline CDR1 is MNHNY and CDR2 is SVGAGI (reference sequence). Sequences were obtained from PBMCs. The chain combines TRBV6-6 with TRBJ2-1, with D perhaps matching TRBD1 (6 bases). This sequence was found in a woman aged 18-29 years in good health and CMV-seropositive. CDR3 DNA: TGTGCCAGCAGGCCGTCTGGGGGCGATGAGCAGTTCTTC. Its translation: CASRPSGGDEQFF.